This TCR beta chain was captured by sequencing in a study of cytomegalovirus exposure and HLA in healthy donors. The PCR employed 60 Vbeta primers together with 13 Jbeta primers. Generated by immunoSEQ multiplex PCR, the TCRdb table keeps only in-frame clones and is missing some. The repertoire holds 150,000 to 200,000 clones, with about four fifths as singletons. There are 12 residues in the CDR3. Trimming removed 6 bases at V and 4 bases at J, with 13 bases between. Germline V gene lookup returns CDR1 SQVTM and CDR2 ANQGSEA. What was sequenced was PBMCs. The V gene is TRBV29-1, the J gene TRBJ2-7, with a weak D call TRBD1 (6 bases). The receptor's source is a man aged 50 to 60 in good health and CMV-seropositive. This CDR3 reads CSVGTSDYEQYF. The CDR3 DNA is TGCAGCGTAGGGACATCCGATTACGAGCAGTACTTC.